The 14 T cell receptor beta chains listed next were all sequenced from one sample in a study of neurological immune-mediated disorders. TCRdb re-called the 5' RACE reads through MiXCR, storing one row per CDR3 protein. The table shows roughly 52,000 distinct CDR3 sequences, with about 5.8% occurring only once. The sequencing sample was made of CD4+ T cells from blood. The receptors here all came from a woman aged 18-35 years with multiple sclerosis.

This clonotype was seen many times. The chain joins TRBV5-1 to TRBJ1-2, with unresolved D. V was clipped by 2 bases and J by 13 bases, with 18 bases between them. This CDR3 has 13 amino acids. Germline CDR1 and CDR2: SGHRS and YFSETQ. Here the CDR3 DNA reads TGCGCCAGCAGCTTAGGCCAGCTACTATCGATCACCTTC. Protein product: CASSLGQLLSITF.

A few counts support this clonotype. J is TRBJ1-3 and V is TRBV18; weak D call: TRBD1 (5 bases). The CDR3 length is 17 residues. V shed 3 bases and J shed 0 bases, with 15 bases lying between them. CDR1 is KGHSH and CDR2 is LQKENI in the germline V gene. The CDR3 loop reads CASSPTAQVLSGNTIYF. Written as DNA, the CDR3 is TGTGCCAGCTCACCGACGGCACAGGTTCTCTCTGGAAACACCATATATTTT.

Many counts were recorded for this clonotype. V gene TRBV10-3 combines with J gene TRBJ2-1; perhaps TRBD2 as D (5 bases). Trimming removed 10 bases at V and 4 bases at J, with 17 bases between. Germline V gene lookup returns CDR1 ENHRY and CDR2 SYGVKD. The CDR3 has 14 amino acids. The CDR3 coding sequence is TGTGCCACGGCGCTGAGGGAGACGTACAATGAGCAGTTCTTC. As protein: CATALRETYNEQFF.

This chain links TRBV6-4 with TRBJ2-3; no definite D call. The V gene lost 0 bases and the J gene lost 5 bases, with 6 bases spanning the gap. The germline CDR1 and CDR2 sequences are MRHNA and SNTAGT. The CDR3 is made up of 13 amino acids. The CDR3 nucleotides are TGTGCCAGCAGTGACTCATTAGGAGATACGCAGTATTTT. This sequence encodes CASSDSLGDTQYF.

This clonotype showed up just a few times. The J gene is TRBJ1-2, the V gene TRBV9; TRBD1 is a possible D gene (5 bases). CDR1 is SGDLS, CDR2 YYNGEE, per germline. The CDR3 contains 14 residues. V lost 0 bases, J lost 5 bases, and 11 bases lay in between. The CDR3 DNA is TGTGCCAGCAGCGTAGAGGGCAGACAGTATGGCTACACCTTC. It translates to CASSVEGRQYGYTF. Variable domain in full (rest from reference TRBV9 and TRBJ1-2): DSGVTQTPKHLITATGQRVTLRCSPRSGDLSVYWYQQSLDQGLQFLIQYYNGEERAKGNILERFSAQQFPDLHSELNLSSLELGDSALYFCASSVEGRQYGYTFGSGTRLTVV.

This clonotype was detected ten times or more. V gene TRBV3-1 combines with J gene TRBJ2-1; TRBD2 matches at 10 bases. This CDR3 is 21 amino acids long. The germline gives CDR1 LGHDT, CDR2 YNNKEL (reference sequence). Trimming took 6 bases from V and 9 from J; bases not matched to a gene: 29. The DNA of the CDR3 is TGTGCCAGCAGTCTTATTCCAGGGGATTCGGCTAGCGGGAGCCGTTTGGGTGAGCAGTTCTTC. Its translation: CASSLIPGDSASGSRLGEQFF.

This clonotype was seen many times. The genes are TRBV6-6 and TRBJ1-5; maybe TRBD1 (5 bases). The CDR3 totals 15 residues. Trimming took 2 bases from V and 3 from J, leaving 11 bases between them. Germline CDR1 is MNHNY and CDR2 is SVGAGI (reference sequence). The chain's CDR3 is CASSYGRAPNQPQHF. The CDR3 DNA reads TGTGCCAGCAGTTACGGCAGGGCCCCCAATCAGCCCCAGCATTTT.

V gene TRBV6-5 combines with J gene TRBJ1-2; no definite D call. The germline gives CDR1 MNHEY, CDR2 SVGAGI. The CDR3 is 17 residues long. V lost 0 bases, J lost 2 bases, and 16 bases lay in between. DNA for the CDR3: TGTGCCAGCAGTTACTCGATTTCCTCTTTGGGAAACTATGGCTACACCTTC. Encoded protein: CASSYSISSLGNYGYTF.

This clonotype appeared many times. The chain has TRBV20-1 and TRBJ2-7, with 11 bases aligning to TRBD2. CDR3 length: 14 amino acids. V shed 6 bases and J 6 bases; nucleotides not matched to a gene: 10. Germline CDR1 DFQATT, CDR2 SNEGSKA (reference sequence). The CDR3 DNA reads as TGCAGTGCAAAAATAGCGGGGGGGGCGTTCGAGCAGTACTTC. This sequence encodes CSAKIAGGAFEQYF.

Judged by abundance, this clonotype is medium-sized. V usage is TRBV29-1 and J usage is TRBJ2-3, with 11 positions matching TRBD2. Per germline, CDR1 SQVTM and CDR2 ANQGSEA. The CDR3 has 14 residues. Trimming took 5 bases from V and 2 from J; bases not matched to a gene: 3. The CDR3 DNA reads TGCAGCGTTTCACTAGCGGGAGACACAGATACGCAGTATTTT. Its protein product is CSVSLAGDTDTQYF.

There are many counts of this clonotype. The chain employs TRBV20-1 and TRBJ1-5, with a tentative D call TRBD1 (6 bases). This CDR3 is 17 amino acids long. V was cut by 2 bases and J by 1 base, with 18 bases left in between. The germline CDR1 and CDR2 sequences are DFQATT and SNEGSKA (reference sequence). The CDR3 DNA is TGCAGTGCTAGATCCGCGGGGGGCGCCTTAAGCAATCAGCCCCAGCATTTT. The encoded protein is CSARSAGGALSNQPQHF.

This clonotype was observed at least ten times. The rearrangement uses TRBV9 and TRBJ2-2; D ambiguous. The CDR3 sequence is 14 residues long. Germline V lookup: CDR1 SGDLS, CDR2 YYNGEE. V lost 2 bases and J lost 1, with 6 bases in between. CDR3 amino acids: CASSVRLNTGELFF. The CDR3 DNA is TGTGCCAGCAGCGTTAGGCTGAACACCGGGGAGCTGTTTTTT.

This clonotype occurred many times. The chain uses TRBV11-2 and TRBJ2-7, with D tentatively TRBD2 (6 bases). CDR1 and CDR2 (germline): SGHAT, FQNNGV. The CDR3 runs to 17 residues. V lost 5 bases to trimming and J lost 6 bases, with 26 bases between them. This CDR3 is CASSRGLGGTIRAEQYF. CDR3 DNA: TGTGCCAGCAGCCGGGGGTTGGGGGGAACTATCCGCGCCGAGCAGTACTTC.

This clonotype showed up just a few times. The V call is TRBV5-6, the J call TRBJ1-1; a possible D gene is TRBD1 (5 bases). Germline-derived CDR1 and CDR2 are SGHDT and YYEEEE. The CDR3 length is 15 residues. With 3 bases removed from V and 3 bases from J, the gap between germline ends came to 15 bases. The DNA of the CDR3 is TGTGCCAGCAGCTCCCAGGGATGGGATTACACTGAAGCTTTCTTT. It codes for CASSSQGWDYTEAFF.